This T cell receptor beta chain was sequenced during a study of cytomegalovirus exposure and HLA in healthy donors. The study, taken as a whole, reports: In an earlier analysis, about 87% or about 30%: the productive usage of most TCR beta V segments. Evidence from a later analysis indicated that most CMV-associated TCR beta chains looked HLA-restricted. V segments that were indistinguishable, TRBV6-2 and TRBV6-3 among them, were omitted from analysis. Under in vitro conditions, three CMV-associated chains were confirmed as specific for CMV antigens.

Points on this clone: The antigen remains undetermined.

The PCR was carried out with 60 Vbeta primers and 13 Jbeta primers. Here immunoSEQ multiplex PCR was the method, and the copy in TCRdb shows in-frame clones only, minus some. This sample has more than 200,000 clones, with 60% to 80% found just once. Looked up from germline, CDR1 is MNHNY and CDR2 is SVGAGI (reference sequence). This CDR3 contains 14 residues. Trimming left V 8 bases short and J 1 base short, with 15 bases between. Sequenced input: PBMCs. This clonotype was sampled from a male donor in good health and CMV-seronegative. The gene calls are TRBV6-6 and TRBJ2-7; a weak D match, TRBD2 (5 bases). CDR3 sequence reads: CASQEIQRSYEQYF. CDR3 coding DNA: TGTGCCAGCCAAGAAATCCAGCGGTCCTACGAGCAGTACTTC.